Sequencing of this T cell receptor (beta chain) was carried out in a study of neoadjuvant anti-PD-1 for oral cavity cancer. Study-wide context: Patients mostly received three to four biweekly nivolumab doses at 3 mg/kg before surgery.

Data came from immunoSEQ multiplex PCR; TCRdb stores just in-frame clones and leaves some out. Here the sample spans around 15,000 clones, just over 65% being singletons. Patients had newly diagnosed, untreated stage II-IVA oral cavity squamous cell carcinoma. Patients had HPV-negative, locally advanced oral cavity squamous cell carcinoma. Analysis of PBMCs was direct, with no culture step. This sequence was found in a person between 35 and 79 years old with oral cavity squamous cell carcinoma. Here the sequenced sample was PBMCs, taken before nivolumab (anti-PD-1) treatment.

CDR3 loop: CASSLGPGGYGYTF. DNA of the CDR3: TGTGCCAGCAGCTTAGGACCGGGTGGCTATGGCTACACCTTC. The chain combines TRBV7-6 with TRBJ1-2; no definite D call. The CDR3 is 14 residues long. In germline, CDR1 is SGHVS, CDR2 FNYEAQ. V gave up 1 base and J gave up 4 bases, with 10 bases separating them.